These T cell receptor beta chains were read from a single sample in a study of OX40 agonist ivuxolimab in advanced cancers. The repertoire was sequenced with immunoSEQ multiplex PCR; TCRdb's copy has only in-frame clones and lacks some. This table holds around 75,000 clones, 89% found once. The sample was CD4+ or CD8+ T cells sorted from blood, taken in a trial of the OX40 agonist ivuxolimab. All receptors come from an adult with an advanced solid tumor such as melanoma, head and neck, liver or kidney cancer. The CDR3 runs from the conserved cysteine through the conserved F or W. Each record gives: clone size, J gene, V gene, D gene, CDR3 DNA, CDR3 protein. A D gene is named only where the DNA matches it firmly. A row's size may be missing; if present it is once, few, many or a size class.

.,TRBJ1-2,TRBV10-3,.,TGTGCCACCGGGAACGGGGGCTCTGGCTACACCTTC,CATGNGGSGYTF
.,TRBJ2-7,TRBV28,.,TGTGCCAGCACCCCCCCCGGCCAGGGGCAGTACTTC,CASTPPGQGQYF
.,TRBJ1-1,TRBV2,.,TGTGCCAGCAGTGTCCTGAACACTGAAGCTTTCTTT,CASSVLNTEAFF
.,TRBJ2-7,TRBV27,TRBD1,TGTGCCAGCAGCACCCGGGACAGGGGCTACTACGAGCAGTACTTC,CASSTRDRGYYEQYF
.,TRBJ1-3,TRBV28,.,TGTGCCAGCAGTCTCCCCCCTAGGGGTGGAAACACCATATATTTT,CASSLPPRGGNTIYF
.,TRBJ2-3,TRBV6-5,TRBD2,TGTGCCAGCAGCTGGGGGGGAGTGAACACAGATACGCAGTATTTT,CASSWGGVNTDTQYF
.,TRBJ2-3,TRBV7-2,TRBD2,TGTGCCAGCAGCTTAAACCCAGCGGGATTTTCGGATACGCAGTATTTT,CASSLNPAGFSDTQYF
.,TRBJ2-1,TRBV2,.,TGTGCCAGCAGTGAGAATGGGCTACCCAATGAGCAGTTCTTC,CASSENGLPNEQFF
.,TRBJ1-1,TRBV7-8,.,TGTGCCAGCAGCTTCCGAGGGAACACTGAAGCTTTCTTT,CASSFRGNTEAFF
.,TRBJ2-1,TRBV4-2,.,TGTGCCAGCAGCCAAGTGAGCGATGAGCAGTTCTTC,CASSQVSDEQFF
.,TRBJ1-1,TRBV7-9,.,TGTGCCAGCAGTTATAACGGGGGAATGAACACTGAAGCTTTCTTT,CASSYNGGMNTEAFF
.,TRBJ2-2,TRBV6-4,TRBD2,TGTGCCAGCAGTGACTCGATTAGCGGGGGGGCCGTCCTCACCGGGGAGCTGTTTTTT,CASSDSISGGAVLTGELFF
.,TRBJ1-5,TRBV19,TRBD1,TGTGCCAGTAGGACCACAGGGGGAGGCCAGCCCCAGCATTTT,CASRTTGGGQPQHF
.,TRBJ1-1,TRBV5-1,.,TGCGCCAGCAGCTTGACAGTCGGCACGAACACTGAAGCTTTCTTT,CASSLTVGTNTEAFF
.,TRBJ2-7,TRBV18,.,TGTGCCAGCTCACCACAGGGCAGGGACGAGCAGTACTTC,CASSPQGRDEQYF
.,TRBJ1-2,TRBV5-1,.,TGCGCCAGCAGCTTGGAACAGGGCACTAACTATGGCTACACCTTC,CASSLEQGTNYGYTF
.,TRBJ1-6,TRBV4-1,.,TGCGCCAGCAGCCAACTGGGACGGGAGAATTCACCCCTCCACTTT,CASSQLGRENSPLHF
.,TRBJ2-3,TRBV12-5,.,TGTGCTAGTGGTTTGGAATGGGCGTGGGATACGCAGTATTTT,CASGLEWAWDTQYF
once,TRBJ2-1,TRBV25-1,.,TGTGCCAGCACTAGTTTCGGTGAGCAGTTCTTC,CASTSFGEQFF
.,TRBJ1-1,TRBV5-4,.,TGTGCCAGCAGCCAACACGTGGCCACTGAAGCTTTCTTT,CASSQHVATEAFF
.,TRBJ1-2,TRBV14,.,TGTGCCAGCAGCCAAGATAGGGACGGACTCTATGGCTACACCTTC,CASSQDRDGLYGYTF
.,TRBJ2-7,TRBV7-9,.,TGTGCCAGCAGCTTAGCCTGGGACGGTACCTACGAGCAGTACTTC,CASSLAWDGTYEQYF
.,TRBJ1-5,TRBV29-1,.,TGCAGCGTTGTTCTGCCAGGTCTCAGCAATCAGCCCCAGCATTTT,CSVVLPGLSNQPQHF
.,TRBJ1-2,TRBV6-1,TRBD1,TGTGCCAGCAGTGGAAAAGACAGGGGCCTCGGCTATGGCTACACCTTC,CASSGKDRGLGYGYTF
.,TRBJ2-5,TRBV30,.,TGTGCCTGGAGTGTAGAGGAGACCCAGTACTTC,CAWSVEETQYF
.,TRBJ2-5,TRBV12-5,.,TGTGCTAGTGGTTTGTGGGAGCAAGAGACCCAGTACTTC,CASGLWEQETQYF
few,TRBJ2-7,TRBV7-8,.,TGTGCCAGCGGCCGACAGTCGCTGCCCTACGAGCAGTACTTC,CASGRQSLPYEQYF
.,TRBJ2-7,TRBV19,TRBD2,TGTGCCAGTAGTATAGCCGGGAGGGCCAGGGACGAGCAGTACTTC,CASSIAGRARDEQYF
.,TRBJ1-5,TRBV4-2,.,TGTGCCAGCAGCCCCAGCGGACAGTCCGATCAGCCCCAGCATTTT,CASSPSGQSDQPQHF
.,TRBJ1-5,TRBV6-6,.,TGTGCCAGCAGTCCCCGCGGGCATCAGCCCCAGCATTTT,CASSPRGHQPQHF
.,TRBJ2-7,TRBV6-1,TRBD2,TGTGCCAGCAGTCGACTAGCGGGAGAGTACGAGCAGTACTTC,CASSRLAGEYEQYF
.,TRBJ2-2,TRBV5-1,TRBD2,TGCGCCAGCAGCCTGGGACTAGCGGGAAAGAACACCGGGGAGCTGTTTTTT,CASSLGLAGKNTGELFF
.,TRBJ1-3,TRBV10-3,TRBD1,TGTGCCATCAGTCGGGACAGGGGGATCTCTGGAAACACCATATATTTT,CAISRDRGISGNTIYF
.,TRBJ1-5,TRBV10-3,.,TGTGCCATCAGTGTCAATAGCAATCAGCCCCAGCATTTT,CAISVNSNQPQHF
.,TRBJ2-5,TRBV4-1,.,TGCGCCAGCAGCCCCAGGGGCGAAGAGACCCAGTACTTC,CASSPRGEETQYF
.,TRBJ1-2,TRBV4-1,.,TGCGCCAGCAGCCAAGATGGAGGGGCACTGAACTATGGCTACACCTTC,CASSQDGGALNYGYTF
.,TRBJ2-7,TRBV7-6,TRBD2,TGTGCCAGCAGCCCCTGGACGGCGGGGGTCTCCTACGAGCAGTACTTC,CASSPWTAGVSYEQYF
.,TRBJ2-7,TRBV7-9,TRBD1,TGTGCCAGCAGCATTACAGGGGGCATCTACGAGCAGTACTTC,CASSITGGIYEQYF